This T cell receptor (beta chain) was recovered during a study of T-cell reconstitution after alpha-beta-depleted transplantation in children. The library targeted TCRbeta and was prepared with unique molecular identifiers. Using its own MiXCR run on the PCR reads, TCRdb lists one record per CDR3 protein. Of hundreds of thousands of distinct CDR3 sequences listed, 9.5% to 10% are singletons. J lost 4 bases, V lost 4 bases, and 5 bases had no gene match. The CDR3 consists of 16 residues. The germline CDR1 and CDR2 sequences are MNHEY and SVGAGI. The sample here was PBMCs from the stem cell graft donor, taken from the stem cell graft. The clonotype originates from a human donor who donated a stem cell graft to a child with SCID. This rearrangement joins TRBV6-5 to TRBJ2-2, with 11 bases fitting TRBD2. CDR3 nucleotide sequence: TGTGCCAGCAGTTCTTTAGCGGGAGGGGGCACCGGGGAGCTGTTTTTT. The encoded protein is CASSSLAGGGTGELFF.